These 17 T cell receptor beta chains share one sample of origin, sequenced in a study of immunodeficiency. These TCRs are of unknown antigen specificity. Sequenced by immunoSEQ multiplex PCR; TCRdb stores in-frame clones only, minus some. This table holds about 2,300 clones, 88% found once. Findings and limits, study-wide: CD4+ V-J pairing and productive entropy appeared similar in patients and controls.

The sample comprised CD4+ T cells from blood. The source is a girl between 10 and 17 years old with POLD1 deficiency.

This chain links TRBV19 with TRBJ2-2, with 11 bases that match TRBD1. Per the germline V gene, CDR1 is LNHDA and CDR2 is SQIVND (reference sequence). This CDR3 comprises 17 residues. Trimming took 4 bases from V and 5 from J; bases not matched to a gene: 9. The chain's CDR3 is CASSKRTGGIRTGELFF. The CDR3 region has the DNA TGTGCCAGTAGTAAACGGACAGGGGGCATCCGGACCGGGGAGCTGTTTTTT.

The chain employs TRBV6-5 and TRBJ1-1; D unclear. The CDR3 runs 14 residues. V was pared by 2 bases and J by 1 base, with 8 bases between. The germline V gene has CDR1 MNHEY and CDR2 SVGAGI. The CDR3 DNA follows: TGTGCCAGCAGTTACACGTACCCGAACACTGAAGCTTTCTTT. Residues: CASSYTYPNTEAFF.

The table lists this clone with a count of one. V and J are TRBV19 and TRBJ2-1; D may be TRBD2 (5 bases). The germline V gene has CDR1 LNHDA and CDR2 SQIVND (reference sequence). Trimming cost V 0 bases and J 8 bases, with 11 bases left between them. There are 14 residues in the CDR3. DNA of the CDR3: TGTGCCAGTAGTATAGAATCGGGATGGGATGAGCAGTTCTTC. Its protein is CASSIESGWDEQFF.

This chain links TRBV2 with TRBJ1-4; unclear D gene. This CDR3 contains 15 residues. Trimming shortened V by 4 bases and J by 8 bases, and 17 bases separated the two germline ends. Germline assignment: CDR1 SNHLY and CDR2 FYNNEI. The CDR3 DNA follows: TGTGCCAGCAGTGGATCGCGGGGATCCGTCGAAAAACTGTTTTTT. Translated, it gives CASSGSRGSVEKLFF.

The rearrangement joins TRBV6-1 to TRBJ2-7; tentative D call: TRBD1 (6 bases). The V gene's germline CDR1 is MNHNS and CDR2 SASEGT. Trimming cost V 2 bases and J 11 bases, with 16 bases left between them. The CDR3 covers 13 residues. As DNA, the CDR3 is TGTGCCAGCAGTGAACAGGGGCCCCAAGTTAAGTACTTC. The encoded protein is CASSEQGPQVKYF.

This chain joins TRBV4-2 and TRBJ2-3, with 15 positions matching TRBD2. The CDR3 spans 20 residues. Germline V gene lookup returns CDR1 LGHNA and CDR2 YNFKEQ. After removal of 0 bases from V and 1 base from J, the junction contained 8 bases not matched to a gene. CDR3: CASSQEIGTSGRWGTDTQYF. The CDR3 DNA is TGTGCCAGCAGCCAAGAGATTGGGACTAGCGGGAGGTGGGGCACAGATACGCAGTATTTT.

The rearrangement uses TRBV9 and TRBJ2-1, with TRBD2 matching 8 bases. CDR1 is SGDLS and CDR2 is YYNGEE in the germline V gene. Trimming removed 3 bases from V and 6 bases from J; junction bases left unmatched: 8. The CDR3 covers 15 residues. In nucleotides, the CDR3 is TGTGCCAGCAGCGCCGCTACGGGAGGGATCAATGAGCAGTTCTTC. It codes for CASSAATGGINEQFF.

V and J are TRBV18 and TRBJ2-7; D is perhaps TRBD2 (5 bases). V lost 2 bases to trimming and J lost 0 bases, with 8 bases between them. Looked up from germline, CDR1 is KGHSH and CDR2 is LQKENI. This CDR3 region has 14 residues. Here the CDR3 DNA reads TGTGCCAGCTCACCAAGGACTGACTCCTACGAGCAGTACTTC. Its translation: CASSPRTDSYEQYF.

J is TRBJ1-1 and V is TRBV6-5, with D hard to call. Trimming took off 1 base at V and 0 bases at J, with 3 bases between the two ends. The V gene's germline CDR1 is MNHEY and CDR2 SVGAGI. CDR3 length: 13 amino acids. The CDR3 DNA reads as TGTGCCAGCAGTTACTTTCTGAACACTGAAGCTTTCTTT. Its translation: CASSYFLNTEAFF.

The rearrangement uses TRBV11-3 and TRBJ2-5; the D is unclear. Germline CDR1 SGHNT, CDR2 YENEEA. The CDR3 extends over 12 amino acids. Trimming cost V 2 bases and J 1 base, with 2 bases left between them. CDR3 sequence reads: CASSLIQETQYF. DNA for the CDR3: TGTGCCAGCAGCTTAATCCAAGAGACCCAGTACTTC.

The rearrangement links TRBV5-1 to TRBJ2-7; D is unclear. The CDR3 contains 12 residues. Germline V lookup: CDR1 SGHRS, CDR2 YFSETQ. V was pared by 0 bases and J by 2 bases, with 3 bases between. CDR3 bases: TGCGCCAGCAGCTTGGATACCTACGAGCAGTACTTC. Its protein is CASSLDTYEQYF.

The chain couples TRBV6-5 to TRBJ1-2; 7 bases line up with TRBD1. There are 13 residues in the CDR3. The germline V gene encodes CDR1 MNHEY and CDR2 SVGAGI. Losses at the gene ends were 8 bases for V and 4 bases for J; bases not matched to a gene: 7. The CDR3 DNA follows: TGTGCCAGCTATCGACAGGGTCGCTATGGCTACACCTTC. It yields the protein CASYRQGRYGYTF.

V gene TRBV2 combines with J gene TRBJ2-7, with a tentative D call TRBD2 (6 bases). Germline V lookup: CDR1 SNHLY, CDR2 FYNNEI. The CDR3 runs 14 residues. V was clipped by 4 bases and J by 13 bases, with 23 bases between them. The CDR3 is CASSGTRRGGGRYF. DNA of the CDR3: TGTGCCAGCAGTGGTACCCGGCGGGGAGGAGGGAGATACTTC.

The rearrangement uses TRBV4-2 and TRBJ2-3; 7 bases align to TRBD2. The ends lost 1 base at V and 2 bases at J; junction bases unmatched: 12. Germline assignment: CDR1 LGHNA and CDR2 YNFKEQ. The length of the CDR3 is 18 residues. The CDR3 region has the DNA TGTGCCAGCAGCCAAGGGAATGAGGGAGGGCCCACCACAGATACGCAGTATTTT. It yields the protein CASSQGNEGGPTTDTQYF.

The rearrangement links TRBV9 to TRBJ2-1; the D gene is possibly TRBD2 (6 bases). The V gene's germline CDR1 is SGDLS and CDR2 YYNGEE. The CDR3 is made up of 15 amino acids. Trimming took off 0 bases at V and 7 bases at J, with 14 bases between the two ends. The CDR3 loop is CASSVGGKGGNEQFF. The CDR3 bases are TGTGCCAGCAGCGTAGGCGGGAAGGGTGGAAATGAGCAGTTCTTC.

The chain carries TRBV11-3 and TRBJ2-1, with TRBD2 as a possible D gene (6 bases). CDR1 SGHNT and CDR2 YENEEA come from the germline V gene. There are 16 residues in the CDR3. V was cut by 1 base and J by 6 bases, with 16 bases left in between. This CDR3 reads CASSLARGRSANEQFF. The DNA of the CDR3 is TGTGCCAGCAGCTTAGCCCGGGGGAGGTCAGCCAATGAGCAGTTCTTC.

The rearrangement links TRBV4-2 to TRBJ2-1; the match to TRBD2 covers 9 bases. The V gene's germline CDR1 is LGHNA and CDR2 YNFKEQ. The J segment lost 8 bases and the V segment lost 0 bases, leaving 11 bases of the junction unmatched. CDR3 length equals 17 residues. The CDR3 region is CASSQDWSSGSFYEQFF. CDR3 sequence (DNA): TGTGCCAGCAGCCAAGATTGGAGTAGCGGGAGTTTCTATGAGCAGTTCTTC.